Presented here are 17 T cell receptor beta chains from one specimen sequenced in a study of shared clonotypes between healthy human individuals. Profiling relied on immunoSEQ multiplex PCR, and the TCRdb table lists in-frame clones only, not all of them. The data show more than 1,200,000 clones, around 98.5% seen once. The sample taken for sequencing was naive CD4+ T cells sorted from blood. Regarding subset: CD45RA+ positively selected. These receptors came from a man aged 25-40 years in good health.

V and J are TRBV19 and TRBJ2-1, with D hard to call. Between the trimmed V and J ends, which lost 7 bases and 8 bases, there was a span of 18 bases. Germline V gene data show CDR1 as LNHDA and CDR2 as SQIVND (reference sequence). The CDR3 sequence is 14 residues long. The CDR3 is CASTNVGYEDEQFF. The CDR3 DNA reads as TGTGCCAGTACTAACGTTGGGTATGAAGATGAGCAGTTCTTC.

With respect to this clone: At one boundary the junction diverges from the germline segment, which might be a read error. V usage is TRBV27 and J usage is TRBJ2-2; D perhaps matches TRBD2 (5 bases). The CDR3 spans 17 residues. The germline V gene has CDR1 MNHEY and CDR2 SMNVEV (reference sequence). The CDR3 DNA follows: TGTGCCACCAGTTTCTTAGGCACGACGGGATCCACCGGGGAGCTGTTTTTT. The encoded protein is CATSFLGTTGSTGELFF.

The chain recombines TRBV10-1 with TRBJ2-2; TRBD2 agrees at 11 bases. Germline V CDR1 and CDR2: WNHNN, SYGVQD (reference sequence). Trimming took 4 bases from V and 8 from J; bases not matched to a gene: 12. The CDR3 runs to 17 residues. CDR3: CASSVSVGTSGGGELFF. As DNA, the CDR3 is TGCGCCAGCAGTGTTTCCGTCGGGACTAGCGGAGGAGGGGAGCTGTTTTTT.

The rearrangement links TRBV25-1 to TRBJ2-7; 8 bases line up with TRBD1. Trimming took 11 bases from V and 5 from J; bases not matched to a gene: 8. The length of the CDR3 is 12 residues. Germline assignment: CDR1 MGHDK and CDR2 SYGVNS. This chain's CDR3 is CAAGQVLHEQYF. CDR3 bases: TGTGCCGCGGGACAGGTTTTACACGAGCAGTACTTC.

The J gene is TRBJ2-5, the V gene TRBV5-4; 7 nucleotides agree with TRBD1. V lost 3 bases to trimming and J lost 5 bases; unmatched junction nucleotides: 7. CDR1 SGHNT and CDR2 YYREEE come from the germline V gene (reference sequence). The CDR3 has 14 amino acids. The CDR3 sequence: CASSSQGSGETQYF. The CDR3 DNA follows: TGTGCCAGCAGCTCACAGGGGAGTGGGGAGACCCAGTACTTC.

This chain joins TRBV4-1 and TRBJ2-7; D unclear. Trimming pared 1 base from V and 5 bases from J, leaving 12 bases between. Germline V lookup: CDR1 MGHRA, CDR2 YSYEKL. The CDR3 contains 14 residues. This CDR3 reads CASSQVGNYDEQYF. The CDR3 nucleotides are TGCGCCAGCAGCCAAGTGGGAAACTACGACGAGCAGTACTTC.

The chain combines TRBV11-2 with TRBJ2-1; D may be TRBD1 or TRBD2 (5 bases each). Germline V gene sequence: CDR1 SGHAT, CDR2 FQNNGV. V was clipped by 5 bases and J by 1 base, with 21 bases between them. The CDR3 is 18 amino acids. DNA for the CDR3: TGTGCCAGCAGCCTAAGACTACTCCAAGGGGCGTCCTACAATGAGCAGTTCTTC. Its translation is CASSLRLLQGASYNEQFF.

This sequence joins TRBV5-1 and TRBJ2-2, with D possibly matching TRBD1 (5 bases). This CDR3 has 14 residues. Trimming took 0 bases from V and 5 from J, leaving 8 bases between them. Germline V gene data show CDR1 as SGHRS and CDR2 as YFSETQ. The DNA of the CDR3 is TGCGCCAGCAGCTTGGCCAGGGCTACCGGGGAGCTGTTTTTT. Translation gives CASSLARATGELFF. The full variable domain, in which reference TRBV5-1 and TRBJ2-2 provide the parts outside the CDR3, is KAGVTQTPRYLIKTRGQQVTLSCSPISGHRSVSWYQQTPGQGLQFLFEYFSETQRNKGNFPGRFSGRQFSNSRSEMNVSTLELGDSALYLCASSLARATGELFFGEGSRLTVL.

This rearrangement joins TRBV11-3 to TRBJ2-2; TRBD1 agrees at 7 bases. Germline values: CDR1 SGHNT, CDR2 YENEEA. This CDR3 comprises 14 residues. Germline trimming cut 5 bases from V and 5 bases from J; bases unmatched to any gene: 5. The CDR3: CASSPPTGTGELFF. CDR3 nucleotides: TGTGCCAGCAGCCCCCCGACAGGGACCGGGGAGCTGTTTTTT.

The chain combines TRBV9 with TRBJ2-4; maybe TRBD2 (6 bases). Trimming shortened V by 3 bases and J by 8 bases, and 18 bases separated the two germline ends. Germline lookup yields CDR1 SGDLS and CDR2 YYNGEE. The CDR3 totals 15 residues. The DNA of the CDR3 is TGTGCCAGCAGCGGATCCGGGACTCGTGGGGACATTCAGTACTTC. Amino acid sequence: CASSGSGTRGDIQYF.

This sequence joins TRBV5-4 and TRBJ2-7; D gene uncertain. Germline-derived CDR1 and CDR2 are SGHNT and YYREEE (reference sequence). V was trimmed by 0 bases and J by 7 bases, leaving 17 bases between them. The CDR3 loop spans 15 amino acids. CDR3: CASSLAITEATEQYF. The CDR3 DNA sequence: TGTGCCAGCAGCTTGGCCATCACTGAGGCTACGGAGCAGTACTTC.

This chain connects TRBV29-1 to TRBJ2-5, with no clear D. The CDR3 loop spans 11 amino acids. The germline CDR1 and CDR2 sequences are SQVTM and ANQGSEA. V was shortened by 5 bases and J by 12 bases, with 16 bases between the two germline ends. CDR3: CSVSEVLREYF. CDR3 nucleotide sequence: TGCAGCGTTTCGGAAGTACTTCGTGAGTACTTC.

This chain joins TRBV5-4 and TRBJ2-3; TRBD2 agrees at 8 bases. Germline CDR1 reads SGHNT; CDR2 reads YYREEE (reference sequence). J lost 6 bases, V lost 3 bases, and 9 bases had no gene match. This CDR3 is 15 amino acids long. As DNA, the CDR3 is TGTGCCAGCAGCTCCAAAGCGGGAGTTGCTGATACGCAGTATTTT. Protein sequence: CASSSKAGVADTQYF.

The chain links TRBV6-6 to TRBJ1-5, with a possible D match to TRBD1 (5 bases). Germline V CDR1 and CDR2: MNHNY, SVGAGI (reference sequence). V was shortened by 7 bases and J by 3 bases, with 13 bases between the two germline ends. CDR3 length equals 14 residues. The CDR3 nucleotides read TGTGCCAGCACTACCGGGACGACCAATCAGCCCCAGCATTTT. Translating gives CASTTGTTNQPQHF.

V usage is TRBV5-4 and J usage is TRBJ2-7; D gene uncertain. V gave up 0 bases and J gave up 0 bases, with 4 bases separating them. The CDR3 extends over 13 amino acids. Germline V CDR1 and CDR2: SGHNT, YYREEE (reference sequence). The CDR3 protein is CASSLGFSYEQYF. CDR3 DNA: TGTGCCAGCAGCTTGGGGTTCTCCTACGAGCAGTACTTC.

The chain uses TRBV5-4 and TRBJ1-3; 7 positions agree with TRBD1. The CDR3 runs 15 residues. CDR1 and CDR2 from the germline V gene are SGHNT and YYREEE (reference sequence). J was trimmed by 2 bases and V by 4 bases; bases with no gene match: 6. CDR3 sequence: CASSRDSRTGNTIYF. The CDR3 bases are TGTGCCAGCAGCCGGGACAGTCGAACTGGAAACACCATATATTTT.

In DNA form, the CDR3 reads TGTGCCTGGAGTAGGTACAGGGCCATTTACGAGCAGTACTTC. Translated, it gives CAWSRYRAIYEQYF. V gene TRBV30 combines with J gene TRBJ2-7; D is possibly TRBD1 (6 bases). This CDR3 spans 14 amino acids. V lost 2 bases, J lost 4 bases, and 15 bases lay in between. CDR1 GTSNPN and CDR2 SVGIG come from the germline V gene (reference sequence). The variable domain in full, completed from reference TRBV30 and TRBJ2-7, reads SQTIHQWPATLVQPVGSPLSLECTVEGTSNPNLYWYRQAAGRGLQLLFYSVGIGQISSEVPQNLSASRPQDRQFILSSKKLLLSDSGFYLCAWSRYRAIYEQYFGPGTRLTVT.